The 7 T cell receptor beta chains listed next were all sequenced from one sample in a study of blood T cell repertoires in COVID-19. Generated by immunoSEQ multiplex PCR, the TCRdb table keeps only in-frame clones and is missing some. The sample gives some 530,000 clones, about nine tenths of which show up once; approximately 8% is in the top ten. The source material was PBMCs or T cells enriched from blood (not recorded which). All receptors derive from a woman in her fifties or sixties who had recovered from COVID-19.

The CDR3 nucleotides read TGTGCCAGCGGGGGGACTAGCGCTTTTAATGAGCAGTTCTTC. It is translated as CASGGTSAFNEQFF. The gene calls are TRBV2 and TRBJ2-1; 10 bases line up with TRBD2. The CDR3 has 14 amino acids. V trimming: 8 bases; J trimming: 7 bases; junction bases outside the gene matches: 8. Germline V gene sequence: CDR1 SNHLY, CDR2 FYNNEI. The complete variable domain, with remaining parts taken from reference TRBV2 and TRBJ2-1, reads EPEVTQTPSHQVTQMGQEVILRCVPISNHLYFYWYRQILGQKVEFLVSFYNNEISEKSEIFDDQFSVERPDGSNFTLKIRSTKLEDSAMYFCASGGTSAFNEQFFGPGTRLTVL.

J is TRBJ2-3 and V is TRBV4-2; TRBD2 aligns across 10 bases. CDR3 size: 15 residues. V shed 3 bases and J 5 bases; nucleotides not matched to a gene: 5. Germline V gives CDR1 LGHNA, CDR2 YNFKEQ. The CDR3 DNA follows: TGTGCCAGCAGCCAGGGCCTAGCGGGGGTAGATACGCAGTATTTT. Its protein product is CASSQGLAGVDTQYF.

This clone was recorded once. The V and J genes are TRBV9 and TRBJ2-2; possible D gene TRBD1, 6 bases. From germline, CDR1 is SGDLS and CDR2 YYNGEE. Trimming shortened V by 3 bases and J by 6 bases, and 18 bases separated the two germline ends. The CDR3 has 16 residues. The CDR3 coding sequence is TGTGCCAGCAGCGCAATCACTCCAGGGGTTCCCGGGGAGCTGTTTTTT. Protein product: CASSAITPGVPGELFF.

CDR3 residues: CASSLTGTDNEKLFF. CDR3 nucleotides: TGCGCCAGCAGCTTGACCGGGACAGACAATGAAAAACTGTTTTTT. The chain combines TRBV4-1 with TRBJ1-4; 7 bases align to TRBD1. Germline lookup yields CDR1 MGHRA and CDR2 YSYEKL. The ends lost 5 bases at V and 5 bases at J; junction bases unmatched: 8. The CDR3 has 15 residues.

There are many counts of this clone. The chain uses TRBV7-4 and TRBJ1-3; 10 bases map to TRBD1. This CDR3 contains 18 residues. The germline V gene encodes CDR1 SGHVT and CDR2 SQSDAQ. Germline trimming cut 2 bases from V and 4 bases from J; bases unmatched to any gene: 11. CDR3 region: CASSLKRLGQGEGNTIYF. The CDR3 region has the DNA TGTGCCAGCAGCTTAAAACGCCTCGGACAGGGGGAGGGAAACACCATATATTTT.

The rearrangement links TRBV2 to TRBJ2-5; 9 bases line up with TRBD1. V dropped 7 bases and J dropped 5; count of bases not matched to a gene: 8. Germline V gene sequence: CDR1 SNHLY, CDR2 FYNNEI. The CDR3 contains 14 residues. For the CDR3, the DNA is TGTGCCAGCAAGGGGGACAGGGCTCGGGAGACCCAGTACTTC. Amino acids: CASKGDRARETQYF.

The CDR3 is CASSPRTSGAGETQYF. For the CDR3, the DNA is TGTGCCAGCTCACCGCGGACTAGCGGGGCCGGGGAGACCCAGTACTTC. The chain joins TRBV18 to TRBJ2-5, with 12 bases lining up with TRBD2. V lost 3 bases and J lost 5; bases outside the gene matches: 7. The CDR3 runs 16 residues. CDR1 is KGHSH, CDR2 LQKENI, per germline.